This T cell receptor beta chain is drawn from a study of cytomegalovirus exposure and HLA in healthy donors. Study background: A preliminary data release comprised 80 million to 95 million unique TCRs obtained from HLA-typed donors.

General study findings and limits: The study flagged around 150 TCR beta chains as cytomegalovirus-associated. Specific recognition of CMV antigens was confirmed in vitro for a few chains (all CMV-associated).

On this clone itself: Its antigen is undetermined.

The ends lost 3 bases at V and 5 bases at J; junction bases unmatched: 8. The CDR3 is made up of 16 amino acids. CDR1 is MDHEN, CDR2 SYDVKM, per germline. The PCR had 60 Vbeta and 13 Jbeta primers. Method: immunoSEQ multiplex PCR; TCRdb's copy keeps in-frame clones and lacks some. The repertoire includes about 140,000 clones, 70% to 85% of them detected once, and approximately 2% sits in the top ten. The chain combines TRBV28 with TRBJ2-5; the match to TRBD2 covers 11 bases. The clonotype comes from a woman between 40 and 50 years old in good health and CMV-seronegative. Input material: PBMCs. The CDR3 DNA reads as TGTGCCAGCAGTTTTGTGCTAGCGGGAGGTTCGGAGACCCAGTACTTC. Its translation: CASSFVLAGGSETQYF.